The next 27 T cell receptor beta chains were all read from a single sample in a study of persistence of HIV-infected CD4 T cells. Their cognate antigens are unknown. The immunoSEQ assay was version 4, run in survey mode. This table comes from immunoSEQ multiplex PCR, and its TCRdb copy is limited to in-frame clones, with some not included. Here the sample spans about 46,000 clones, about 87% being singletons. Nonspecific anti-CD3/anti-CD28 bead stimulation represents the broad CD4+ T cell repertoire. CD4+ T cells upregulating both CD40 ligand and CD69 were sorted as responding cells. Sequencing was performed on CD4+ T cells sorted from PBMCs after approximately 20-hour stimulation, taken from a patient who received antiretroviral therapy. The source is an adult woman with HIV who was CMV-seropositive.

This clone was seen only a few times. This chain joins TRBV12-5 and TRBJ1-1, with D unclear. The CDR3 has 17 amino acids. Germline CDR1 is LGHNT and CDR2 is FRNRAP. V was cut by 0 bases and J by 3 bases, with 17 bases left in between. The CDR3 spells CASGLVPDGESDTEAFF. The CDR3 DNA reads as TGTGCTAGTGGTTTGGTACCAGACGGGGAATCGGACACTGAAGCTTTCTTT.

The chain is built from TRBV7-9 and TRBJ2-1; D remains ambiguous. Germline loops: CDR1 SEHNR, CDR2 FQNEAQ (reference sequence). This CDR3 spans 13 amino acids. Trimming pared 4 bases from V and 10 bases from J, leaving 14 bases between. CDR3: CASSSVLLGEQFF. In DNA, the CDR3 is TGTGCCAGCAGCTCCGTACTCCTGGGGGAGCAGTTCTTC.

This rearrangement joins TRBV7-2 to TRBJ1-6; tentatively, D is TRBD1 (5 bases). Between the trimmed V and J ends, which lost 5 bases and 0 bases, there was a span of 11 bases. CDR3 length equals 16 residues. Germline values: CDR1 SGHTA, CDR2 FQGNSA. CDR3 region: CASSDDQGSYNSPLHF. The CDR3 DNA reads TGTGCCAGCAGCGACGATCAGGGCTCCTATAATTCACCCCTCCACTTT. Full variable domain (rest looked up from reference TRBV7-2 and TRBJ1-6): GAGVSQSPSNKVTEKGKDVELRCDPISGHTALYWYRQSLGQGLEFLIYFQGNSAPDKSGLPSDRFSAERTGGSVSTLTIQRTQQEDSAVYLCASSDDQGSYNSPLHFGNGTRLTVT.

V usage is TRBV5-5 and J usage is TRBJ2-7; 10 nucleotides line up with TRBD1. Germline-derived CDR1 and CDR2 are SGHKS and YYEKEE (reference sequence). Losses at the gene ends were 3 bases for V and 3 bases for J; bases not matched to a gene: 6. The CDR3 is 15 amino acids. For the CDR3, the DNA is TGTGCCAGCAGCTGGGAGACAGGGGGCCTCTACGAGCAGTACTTC. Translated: CASSWETGGLYEQYF.

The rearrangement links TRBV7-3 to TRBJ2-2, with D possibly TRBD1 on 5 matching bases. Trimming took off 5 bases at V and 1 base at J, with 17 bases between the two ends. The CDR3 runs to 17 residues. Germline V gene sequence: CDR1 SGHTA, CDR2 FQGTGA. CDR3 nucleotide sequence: TGTGCCAGCAGCGCCGCTAGGGCAAGGGGGAACACCGGGGAGCTGTTTTTT. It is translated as CASSAARARGNTGELFF.

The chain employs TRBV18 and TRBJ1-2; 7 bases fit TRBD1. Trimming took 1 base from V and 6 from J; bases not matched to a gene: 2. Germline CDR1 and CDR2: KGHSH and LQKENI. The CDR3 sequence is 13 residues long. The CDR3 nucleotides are TGTGCCAGCTCACCACAGGGGGCTCATGGCTACACCTTC. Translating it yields CASSPQGAHGYTF. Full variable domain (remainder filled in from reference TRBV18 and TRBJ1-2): NAGVMQNPRHLVRRRGQEARLRCSPMKGHSHVYWYRQLPEEGLKFMVYLQKENIIDESGMPKERFSAEFPKEGPSILRIQQVVRGDSAAYFCASSPQGAHGYTFGSGTRLTVV.

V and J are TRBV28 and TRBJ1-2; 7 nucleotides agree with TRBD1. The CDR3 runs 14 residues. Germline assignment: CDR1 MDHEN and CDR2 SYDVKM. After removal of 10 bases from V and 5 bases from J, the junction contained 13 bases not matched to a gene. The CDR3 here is CATKIDRASYGYTF. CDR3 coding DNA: TGTGCCACCAAAATCGACAGGGCGAGTTATGGCTACACCTTC.

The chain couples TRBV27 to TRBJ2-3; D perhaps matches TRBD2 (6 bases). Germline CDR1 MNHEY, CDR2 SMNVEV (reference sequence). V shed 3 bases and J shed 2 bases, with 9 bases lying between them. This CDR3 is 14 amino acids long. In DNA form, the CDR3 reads TGTGCCAGCAGTTTTGGAGGGAACACAGATACGCAGTATTTT. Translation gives CASSFGGNTDTQYF.

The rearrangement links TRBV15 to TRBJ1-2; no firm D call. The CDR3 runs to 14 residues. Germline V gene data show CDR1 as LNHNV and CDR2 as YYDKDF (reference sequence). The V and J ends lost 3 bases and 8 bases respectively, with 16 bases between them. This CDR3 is CATSSDGGVKGYTF. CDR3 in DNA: TGTGCCACCAGCAGTGACGGCGGAGTAAAGGGCTACACCTTC.

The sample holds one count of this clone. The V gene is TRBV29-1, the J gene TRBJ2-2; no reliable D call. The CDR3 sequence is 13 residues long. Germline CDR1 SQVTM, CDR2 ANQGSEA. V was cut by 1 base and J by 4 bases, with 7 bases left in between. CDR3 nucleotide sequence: TGCAGCGTTGAAGTGCAGGCCACCGGGGAGCTGTTTTTT. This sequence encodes CSVEVQATGELFF.

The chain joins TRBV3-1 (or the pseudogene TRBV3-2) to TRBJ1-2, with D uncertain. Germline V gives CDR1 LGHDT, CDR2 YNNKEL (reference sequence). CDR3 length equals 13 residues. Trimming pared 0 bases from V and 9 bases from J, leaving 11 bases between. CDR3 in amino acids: CASSQDSYPRYTF. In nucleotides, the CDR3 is TGTGCCAGCAGCCAAGACTCTTATCCACGCTACACCTTC.

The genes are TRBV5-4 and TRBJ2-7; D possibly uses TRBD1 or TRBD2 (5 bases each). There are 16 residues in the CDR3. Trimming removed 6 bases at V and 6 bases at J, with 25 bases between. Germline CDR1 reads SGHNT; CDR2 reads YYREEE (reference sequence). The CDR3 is CASNPGGAGPPTEQYF. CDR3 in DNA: TGTGCCAGCAACCCCGGAGGCGCAGGGCCGCCTACCGAGCAGTACTTC. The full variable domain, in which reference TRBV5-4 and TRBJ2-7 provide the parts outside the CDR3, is ETGVTQSPTHLIKTRGQQVTLRCSSQSGHNTVSWYQQALGQGPQFIFQYYREEENGRGNFPPRFSGLQFPNYSSELNVNALELDDSALYLCASNPGGAGPPTEQYFGPGTRLTVT.

For the CDR3, the DNA is TGCGCCAGCAGCCAAGATATCAGGGGGACAGGGGGGTACACCATATATTTT. This translates into CASSQDIRGTGGYTIYF. This chain joins TRBV4-1 and TRBJ1-3, with 11 positions matching TRBD1. The germline V gene encodes CDR1 MGHRA and CDR2 YSYEKL. CDR3 length equals 17 residues. Losses at the gene ends were 0 bases for V and 8 bases for J; bases not matched to a gene: 9.

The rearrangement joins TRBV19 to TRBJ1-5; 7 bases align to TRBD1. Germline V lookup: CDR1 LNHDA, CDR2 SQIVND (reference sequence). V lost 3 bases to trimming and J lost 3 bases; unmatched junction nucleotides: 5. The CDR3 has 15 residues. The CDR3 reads CASSISTGLNQPQHF. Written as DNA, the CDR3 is TGTGCCAGTAGTATTTCGACAGGGCTCAATCAGCCCCAGCATTTT.

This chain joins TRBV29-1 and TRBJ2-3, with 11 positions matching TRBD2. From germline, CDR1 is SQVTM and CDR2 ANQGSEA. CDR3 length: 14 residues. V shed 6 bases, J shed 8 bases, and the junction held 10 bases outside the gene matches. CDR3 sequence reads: CSVSLAGGTGTQYF. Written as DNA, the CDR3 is TGCAGCGTCTCCCTAGCGGGGGGAACGGGTACGCAGTATTTT.

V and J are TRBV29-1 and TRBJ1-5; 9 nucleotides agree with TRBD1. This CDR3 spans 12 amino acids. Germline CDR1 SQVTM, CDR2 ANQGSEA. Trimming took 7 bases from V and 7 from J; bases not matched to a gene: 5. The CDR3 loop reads CSARQGDQPQHF. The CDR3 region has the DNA TGCAGCGCTCGACAGGGGGACCAGCCCCAGCATTTT. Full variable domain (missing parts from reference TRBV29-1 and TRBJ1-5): SAVISQKPSRDICQRGTSLTIQCQVDSQVTMMFWYRQQPGQSLTLIATANQGSEATYESGFVIDKFPISRPNLTFSTLTVSNMSPEDSSIYLCSARQGDQPQHFGDGTRLSIL.

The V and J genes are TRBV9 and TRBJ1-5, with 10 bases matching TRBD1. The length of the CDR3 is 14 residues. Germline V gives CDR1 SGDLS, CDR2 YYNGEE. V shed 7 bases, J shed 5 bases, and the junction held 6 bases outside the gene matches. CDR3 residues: CASSAGTGDQPQHF. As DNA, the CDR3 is TGTGCCAGCTCCGCCGGGACAGGGGATCAGCCCCAGCATTTT. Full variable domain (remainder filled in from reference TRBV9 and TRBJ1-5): DSGVTQTPKHLITATGQRVTLRCSPRSGDLSVYWYQQSLDQGLQFLIQYYNGEERAKGNILERFSAQQFPDLHSELNLSSLELGDSALYFCASSAGTGDQPQHFGDGTRLSIL.

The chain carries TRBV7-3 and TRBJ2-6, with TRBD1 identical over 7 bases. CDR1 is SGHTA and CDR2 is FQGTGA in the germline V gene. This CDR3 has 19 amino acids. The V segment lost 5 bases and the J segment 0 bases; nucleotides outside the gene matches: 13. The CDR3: CASSKLRDRVDSGANVLTF. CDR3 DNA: TGTGCCAGCAGCAAGCTCCGAGACAGGGTGGACTCTGGGGCCAACGTCCTGACTTTC.

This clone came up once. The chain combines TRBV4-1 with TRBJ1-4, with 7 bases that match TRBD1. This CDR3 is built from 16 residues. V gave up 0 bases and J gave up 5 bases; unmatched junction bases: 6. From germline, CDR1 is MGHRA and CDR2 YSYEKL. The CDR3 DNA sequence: TGCGCCAGCAGCCAAGAAGACGGGACAGAAAATGAAAAACTGTTTTTT. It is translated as CASSQEDGTENEKLFF.

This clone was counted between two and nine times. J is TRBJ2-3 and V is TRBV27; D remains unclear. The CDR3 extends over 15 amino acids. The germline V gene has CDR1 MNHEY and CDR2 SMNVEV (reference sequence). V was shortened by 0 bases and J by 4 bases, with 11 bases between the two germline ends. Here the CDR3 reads CASSLSPWLSDTQYF. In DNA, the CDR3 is TGTGCCAGCAGTTTATCCCCTTGGTTATCAGATACGCAGTATTTT.

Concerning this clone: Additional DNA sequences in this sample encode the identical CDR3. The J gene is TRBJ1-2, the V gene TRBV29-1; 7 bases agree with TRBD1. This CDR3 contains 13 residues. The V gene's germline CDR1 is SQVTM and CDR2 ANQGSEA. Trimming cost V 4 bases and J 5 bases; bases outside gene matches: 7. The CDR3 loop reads CSVGSRGAYGYTF. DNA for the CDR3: TGCAGCGTTGGGAGCAGGGGGGCGTATGGCTACACCTTC.

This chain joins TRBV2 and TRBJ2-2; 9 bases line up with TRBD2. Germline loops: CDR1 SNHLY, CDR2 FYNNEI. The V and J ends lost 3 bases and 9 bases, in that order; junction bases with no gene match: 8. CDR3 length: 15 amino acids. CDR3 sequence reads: CASSEGGRGVRELFF. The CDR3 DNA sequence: TGTGCCAGCAGTGAGGGCGGGAGGGGGGTCCGGGAGCTGTTTTTT.

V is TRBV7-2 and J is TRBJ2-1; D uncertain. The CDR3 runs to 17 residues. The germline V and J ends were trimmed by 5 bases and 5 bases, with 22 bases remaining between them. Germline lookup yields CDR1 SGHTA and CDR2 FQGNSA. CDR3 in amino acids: CASSTPLLVPAHNEQFF. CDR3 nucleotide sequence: TGTGCCAGCAGCACCCCCCTGTTAGTCCCGGCCCACAATGAGCAGTTCTTC.

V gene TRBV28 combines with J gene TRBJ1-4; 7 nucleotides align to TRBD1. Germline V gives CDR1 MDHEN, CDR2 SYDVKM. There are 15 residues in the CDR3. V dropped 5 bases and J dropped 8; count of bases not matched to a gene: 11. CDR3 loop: CASSPTGTRREKLFF. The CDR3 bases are TGTGCCAGCAGTCCGACAGGGACCAGACGGGAAAAACTGTTTTTT.

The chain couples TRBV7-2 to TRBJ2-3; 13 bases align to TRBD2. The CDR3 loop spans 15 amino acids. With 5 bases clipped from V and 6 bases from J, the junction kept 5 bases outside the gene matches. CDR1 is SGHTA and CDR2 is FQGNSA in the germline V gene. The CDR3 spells CASSLSLAGGDTQYF. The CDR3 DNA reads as TGTGCCAGCAGCCTCTCACTAGCGGGGGGGGATACGCAGTATTTT.

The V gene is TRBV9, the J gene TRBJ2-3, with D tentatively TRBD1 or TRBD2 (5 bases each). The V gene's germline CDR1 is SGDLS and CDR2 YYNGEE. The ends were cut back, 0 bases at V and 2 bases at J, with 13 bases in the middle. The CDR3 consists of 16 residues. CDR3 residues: CASSVGRGADTDTQYF. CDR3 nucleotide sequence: TGTGCCAGCAGCGTAGGGAGAGGGGCCGACACAGATACGCAGTATTTT.

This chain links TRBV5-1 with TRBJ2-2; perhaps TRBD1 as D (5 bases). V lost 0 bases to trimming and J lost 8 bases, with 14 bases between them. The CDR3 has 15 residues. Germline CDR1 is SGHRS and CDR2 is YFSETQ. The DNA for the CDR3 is TGCGCCAGCAGCTTGGTGCCAGGGATAGGGGGGGAGCTGTTTTTT. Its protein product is CASSLVPGIGGELFF.